The sequence of this T cell receptor beta chain was determined in a study of cytomegalovirus exposure and HLA in healthy donors. Both 60 Vbeta primers and 13 Jbeta primers went into the PCR. Measured with immunoSEQ multiplex PCR; TCRdb has only the in-frame clones, and not every one. The sample lists some 160,000 clones, nearly 85% occurring once. The CDR3 spans 20 residues. J lost 0 bases, V lost 7 bases, and 18 bases had no gene match. Germline loops: CDR1 MDHEN, CDR2 SYDVKM. This chain uses TRBV28 with TRBJ2-1; 10 bases are shared with TRBD2. Input material: PBMCs. This TCR was sampled from a male donor in good health and CMV-seronegative. The CDR3 loop reads CASNLSPEWSSGSSYNEQFF. The CDR3 nucleotides read TGTGCCAGCAATCTAAGCCCCGAATGGTCTAGCGGGAGCTCCTACAATGAGCAGTTCTTC. Using reference TRBV28 and TRBJ2-1 for the parts outside the CDR3, the full variable domain is DVKVTQSSRYLVKRTGEKVFLECVQDMDHENMFWYRQDPGLGLRLIYFSYDVKMKEKGDIPEGYSVSREKKERFSLILESASTNQTSMYLCASNLSPEWSSGSSYNEQFFGPGTRLTVL.